Listed below are T cell receptor beta chains from one sample, sequenced in a study of regulatory T cells in long-lasting Graves disease. Using its own MiXCR run on the multiplex PCR reads, TCRdb lists one record per CDR3 protein. The sample lists a few hundred thousand distinct CDR3 sequences; 23% were seen once. This sample comprised peripheral blood mononuclear cells (PBMCs), obtained when the disease was refractory, from a patient treated with antithyroid drugs. The origin of the receptors is a female donor with Graves disease. Both conserved end residues are part of each CDR3. The D gene is left open where the match is weak. A clone size is listed for some rows: how often the clone was seen (once, few, many), or a class if it is expanded.

J gene | clone size | V gene | D gene | CDR3 DNA | CDR3 protein
TRBJ2-7 | few | TRBV18 | TRBD2 | TGTGCCAGCTCACCACTAGCGGGGGGCTCCTACGAGCAGTACTTC | CASSPLAGGSYEQYF
TRBJ2-2 | . | TRBV6-2/TRBV6-3 | TRBD2 | TGTGCCAGCAGGACTAGCGCCGGGGAGCTGTTTTTT | CASRTSAGELFF
TRBJ2-5 | . | TRBV5-6 | . | TGTGCCAGCAGTCCGCCCGAGAGTCTAGAGACCCAGTACTTC | CASSPPESLETQYF
TRBJ1-2 | . | TRBV12-3/TRBV12-4 | TRBD1 | TGTGCCAGCAGTTCCACCGGGACAGGGGTCGGTGGCTACACCTTC | CASSSTGTGVGGYTF
TRBJ2-7 | many | TRBV27 | . | TGTGCCAGCAGTTTAATCGGGACAACCTACGAGCAGTACTTC | CASSLIGTTYEQYF
TRBJ1-1 | . | TRBV7-9 | . | TGTGCCAGCAGCTCCGATTCATCGAACACTGAAACTTTCTTT | CASSSDSSNTETFF
TRBJ2-2 | many | TRBV28 | . | TGTGCCAGCAGTTTATCGTGGATAGCCCAGAACACCGGGGAGCTGTTTTTT | CASSLSWIAQNTGELFF
TRBJ2-7 | many | TRBV7-8 | . | TGTGCCAGCAGCTTAGCTGCGGGTTACGAGCAGTACTTC | CASSLAAGYEQYF
TRBJ2-7 | few | TRBV6-2/TRBV6-3 | . | TGTGCCAGCACCCCATGGGCGGGAATCTACGAGCAGTACTTC | CASTPWAGIYEQYF
TRBJ2-7 | many | TRBV5-1 | TRBD2 | TGTGCCAGCAGTTTAGCCGGGGGGGGATACGAGCAGTACTTC | CASSLAGGGYEQYF
TRBJ1-5 | . | TRBV28 | TRBD1 | TGTGCCAGCAGCTTGGGGACAGCGAGGAGTCTTCAGCCCCAGCATTTT | CASSLGTARSLQPQHF
TRBJ1-2 | many | TRBV12-3/TRBV12-4 | . | TGTGCCAGCAGTCTACCTCAACTCTATGGCTACACCTTC | CASSLPQLYGYTF
TRBJ1-5 | many | TRBV28 | . | TGTGCCAGCAGTTTGGGGCTTAGCAATCAGCCCCAGCATTTT | CASSLGLSNQPQHF
TRBJ1-1 | many | TRBV29-1 | TRBD1 | TGCAGTGCGGAACAGGGGGCGAACACTGAAGCTTTCTTT | CSAEQGANTEAFF
TRBJ2-1 | . | TRBV27 | . | TGTGCCAGCAGTTTAGGAAGCAATGAGCAGTTCTTC | CASSLGSNEQFF
TRBJ2-7 | . | TRBV10-3 | . | TGTGCCATCAGTGAAGAACAGGGAAGCTACGAGCAGTACTTC | CAISEEQGSYEQYF
TRBJ2-2 | few | TRBV15 | TRBD2 | TGTGCCACCAGCAGAGATGGGCGGGAGGGGTGGCTGTTTTTT | CATSRDGREGWLFF
TRBJ2-7 | many | TRBV28 | . | TGTGCCAGCAGTTCTCAGGCAGCTGGTAAAACCTCCTACGAGCAGTACTTC | CASSSQAAGKTSYEQYF
TRBJ2-2 | many | TRBV28 | TRBD1 | TGTGCCAGCAGTCACCGGGACAGGGGTCGGTCCGGGGAGCTGTTTTTT | CASSHRDRGRSGELFF
TRBJ1-1 | few | TRBV7-9 | . | TGTGCCAGCAGCCCTCGGCTGGGGATGAACACTGAAGCTTTCTTT | CASSPRLGMNTEAFF
TRBJ1-5 | many | TRBV28 | TRBD1 | TGTGCCAGCAGTTTGTCAGGGGGCGCAGGTAATAGCAATCAGCCCCAGCATTTT | CASSLSGGAGNSNQPQHF
TRBJ1-2 | few | TRBV7-2 | . | TGTGCCAGCAGCCACCTGGCAGGGGCCCCCCGGTATGGCTACACCTTC | CASSHLAGAPRYGYTF
TRBJ2-3 | . | TRBV20-1 | TRBD2 | TGCAGTGCTGGAGGCGATAGGACTAGCGGAGGCACAGATACGCAGTATTTT | CSAGGDRTSGGTDTQYF
TRBJ1-2 | many | TRBV20-1 | . | TGCAGTGCTAGAGTACCCTCGGAAGGGGGCTACACCTTC | CSARVPSEGGYTF
TRBJ1-2 | many | TRBV6-1 | . | TGTGCCAGCGGCGGGACACAGGGAGGAGGCTACACCTTC | CASGGTQGGGYTF
TRBJ2-2 | . | TRBV20-1 | TRBD2 | TGCAGTGCTAGGCTCGGTCTAGCGGGTAGAGGGGACACCGGGGAGCTGCTTTTT | CSARLGLAGRGDTGELLF
TRBJ1-2 | many | TRBV30 | . | TGTGCCTGGAGTGTGCGACTGGAGTATGGCTACACCTTC | CAWSVRLEYGYTF
TRBJ1-2 | . | TRBV6-1 | . | TGTGCCAGCAGTCTGACACAGGATTACTATGGCTACACCTTC | CASSLTQDYYGYTF
TRBJ2-6 | . | TRBV27 | . | TGTGCCAGCAGTTCCAACGACAGGAACTTACTCTTGGCTGGGGCCAACGTCCTGACTTTC | CASSSNDRNLLLAGANVLTF
TRBJ1-1 | . | TRBV5-1 | TRBD1 | TGCGCCAGCCGCGCCGTCCAGGGGGGCACTGAAGCTTTCTTT | CASRAVQGGTEAFF
TRBJ1-1 | . | TRBV19 | TRBD1 | TGTGCCAGTATCGTCGGACAGGACGTGAACACTGAAGCTTTCTTT | CASIVGQDVNTEAFF
TRBJ1-6 | few | TRBV7-2 | . | TGTGCCAGCAGCTTAGTTGGCCAGGACAATTCACCCCTCCACTTT | CASSLVGQDNSPLHF
TRBJ2-3 | few | TRBV28 | . | TGTGCCAGCAGTTTTGTCGTGGGGAGCACAGATACGCAGTATTTT | CASSFVVGSTDTQYF
TRBJ2-5 | few | TRBV20-1 | TRBD1 | TGCAGTGCACCCGACAGGGGAGGCGAGACCCAGTACTTC | CSAPDRGGETQYF
TRBJ1-5 | few | TRBV12-3/TRBV12-4 | . | TGTGCCAGCAGTGGAGGCCAGCATAGCAATCAGCCCCAGCATTTT | CASSGGQHSNQPQHF
TRBJ1-5 | . | TRBV7-2 | . | TGTGCCAGCAGCTTATCTTCCTCACCTTTTAGCAATCAGCCCCAGCATTTT | CASSLSSSPFSNQPQHF
TRBJ1-3 | . | TRBV2 | . | TGTGCCAGCAGCGTCGAGTGGGGTTTTGGGTCTGGAAACACCATATATTTT | CASSVEWGFGSGNTIYF
TRBJ1-1 | . | TRBV12-3/TRBV12-4 | TRBD1 | TGTGCCAGCAATCCTCTGACAGGGGGCTTGGGAACTGAAGCTTTCTTT | CASNPLTGGLGTEAFF
TRBJ2-7 | . | TRBV20-1 | TRBD2 | TGCAGTGCTAGAGATCGGGGGACTAGCGGCTCCTACGAGCAGTACTTC | CSARDRGTSGSYEQYF
TRBJ2-7 | once | TRBV7-9 | TRBD2 | TGTGCCAGCAGCTTAGTAGCGGGAGTTGGCGAGCAGTACTTC | CASSLVAGVGEQYF
TRBJ1-5 | few | TRBV7-8 | . | TGTGCCAGCAGCTTGGGAGGGGATGGACAGCCCCAGCATTTT | CASSLGGDGQPQHF
TRBJ1-6 | . | TRBV7-2 | . | TGTGCCAGCAGCAAAAAAGGACAGACCAATTCACCCCTCCACTTT | CASSKKGQTNSPLHF